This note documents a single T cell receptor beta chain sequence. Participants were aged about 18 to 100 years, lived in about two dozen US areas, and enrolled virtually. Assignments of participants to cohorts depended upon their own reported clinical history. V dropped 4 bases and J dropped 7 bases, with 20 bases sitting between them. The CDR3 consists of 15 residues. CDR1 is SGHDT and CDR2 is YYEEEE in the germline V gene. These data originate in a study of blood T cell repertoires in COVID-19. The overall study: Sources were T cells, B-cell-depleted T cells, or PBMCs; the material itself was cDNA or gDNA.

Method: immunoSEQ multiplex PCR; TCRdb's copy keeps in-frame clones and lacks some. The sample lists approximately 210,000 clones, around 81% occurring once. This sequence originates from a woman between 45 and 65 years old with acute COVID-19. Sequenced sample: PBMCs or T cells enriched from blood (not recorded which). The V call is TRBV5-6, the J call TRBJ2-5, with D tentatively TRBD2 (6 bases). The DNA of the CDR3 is TGTGCCAGCAGCCTGACCGGGACTCAATCCCGGACCCAGTACTTC. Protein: CASSLTGTQSRTQYF.